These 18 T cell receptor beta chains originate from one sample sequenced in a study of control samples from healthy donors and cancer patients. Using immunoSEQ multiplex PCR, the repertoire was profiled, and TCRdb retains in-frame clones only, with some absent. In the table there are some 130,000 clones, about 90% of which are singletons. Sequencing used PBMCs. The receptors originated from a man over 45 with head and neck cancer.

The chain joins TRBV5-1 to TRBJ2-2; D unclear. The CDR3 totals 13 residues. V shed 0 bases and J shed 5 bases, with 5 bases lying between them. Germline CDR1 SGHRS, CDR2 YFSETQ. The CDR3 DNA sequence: TGCGCCAGCAGCTTGGCCCCGACCGGGGAGCTGTTTTTT. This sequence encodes CASSLAPTGELFF.

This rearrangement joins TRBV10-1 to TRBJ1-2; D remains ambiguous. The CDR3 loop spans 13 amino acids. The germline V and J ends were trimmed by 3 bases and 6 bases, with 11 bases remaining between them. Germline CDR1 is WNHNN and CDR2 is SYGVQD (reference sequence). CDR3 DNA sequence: TGCGCCAGCAGTGATGACTGGAATAATGGCTACACCTTC. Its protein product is CASSDDWNNGYTF.

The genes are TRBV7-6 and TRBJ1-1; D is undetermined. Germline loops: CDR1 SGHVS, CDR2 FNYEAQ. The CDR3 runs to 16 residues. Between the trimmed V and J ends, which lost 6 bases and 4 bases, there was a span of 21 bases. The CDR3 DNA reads TGTGCCAGCAGTCTCCTGAGTCGGGAACTGCGCACTGAAGCTTTCTTT. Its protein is CASSLLSRELRTEAFF.

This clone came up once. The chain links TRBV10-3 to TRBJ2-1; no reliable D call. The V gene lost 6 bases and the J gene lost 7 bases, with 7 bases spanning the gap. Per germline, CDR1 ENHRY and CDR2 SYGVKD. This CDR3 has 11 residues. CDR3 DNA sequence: TGTGCCATCAGGGGTAGGAATGAGCAGTTCTTC. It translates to CAIRGRNEQFF.

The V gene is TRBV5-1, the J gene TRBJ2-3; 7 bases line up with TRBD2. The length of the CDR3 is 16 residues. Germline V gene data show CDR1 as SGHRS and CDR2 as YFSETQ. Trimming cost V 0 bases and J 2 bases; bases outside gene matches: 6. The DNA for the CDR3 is TGCGCCAGCAGCTTGGAAGCGGGATGGTTCACAGATACGCAGTATTTT. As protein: CASSLEAGWFTDTQYF.

CDR3 amino acids: CASRQGNTIYF. The CDR3 DNA is TGTGCCAGCAGACAGGGAAACACCATATATTTT. The rearrangement uses TRBV6-5 and TRBJ1-3; D is ambiguous. CDR1 is MNHEY, CDR2 SVGAGI, per germline. CDR3 length equals 11 residues. With 6 bases removed from V and 4 bases from J, the gap between germline ends came to 4 bases.

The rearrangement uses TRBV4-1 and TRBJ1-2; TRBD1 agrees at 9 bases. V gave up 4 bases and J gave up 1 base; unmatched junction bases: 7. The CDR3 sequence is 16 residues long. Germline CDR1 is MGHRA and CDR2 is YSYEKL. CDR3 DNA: TGCGCCAGCAGCCGTCCGGGACAGGGATTTAACTATGGCTACACCTTC. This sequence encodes CASSRPGQGFNYGYTF.

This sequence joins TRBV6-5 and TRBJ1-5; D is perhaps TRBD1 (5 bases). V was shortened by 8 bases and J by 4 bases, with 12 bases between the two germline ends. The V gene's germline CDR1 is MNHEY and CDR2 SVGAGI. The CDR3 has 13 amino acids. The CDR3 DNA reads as TGTGCCAGCGGGGACCCGGAAAATCAGCCCCAGCATTTT. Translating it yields CASGDPENQPQHF.

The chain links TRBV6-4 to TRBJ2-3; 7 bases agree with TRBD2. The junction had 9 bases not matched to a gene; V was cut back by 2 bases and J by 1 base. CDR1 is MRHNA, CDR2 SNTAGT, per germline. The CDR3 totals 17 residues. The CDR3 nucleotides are TGTGCCAGCAGTGACGAATTTGTCCGGGAGGGCACAGATACGCAGTATTTT. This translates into CASSDEFVREGTDTQYF.

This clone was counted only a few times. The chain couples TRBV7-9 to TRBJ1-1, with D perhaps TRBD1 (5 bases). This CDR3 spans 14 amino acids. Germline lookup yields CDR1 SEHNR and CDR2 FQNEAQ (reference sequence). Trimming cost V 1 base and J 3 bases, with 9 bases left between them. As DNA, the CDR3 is TGTGCCAGCAGCTTAGGAGGGGCGGACACTGAAGCTTTCTTT. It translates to CASSLGGADTEAFF.

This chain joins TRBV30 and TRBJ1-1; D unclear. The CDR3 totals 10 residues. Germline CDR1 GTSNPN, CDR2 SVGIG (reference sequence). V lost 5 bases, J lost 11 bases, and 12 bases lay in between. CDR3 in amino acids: CAWGLQAAFF. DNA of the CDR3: TGTGCCTGGGGACTCCAGGCGGCTTTCTTT.

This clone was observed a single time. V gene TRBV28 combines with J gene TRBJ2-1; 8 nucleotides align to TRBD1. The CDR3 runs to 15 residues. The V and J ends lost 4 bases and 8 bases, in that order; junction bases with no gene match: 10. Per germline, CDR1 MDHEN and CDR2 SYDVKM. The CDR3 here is CASSSLGQARDEQFF. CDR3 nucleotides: TGTGCCAGCAGTTCATTGGGACAGGCACGTGATGAGCAGTTCTTC.

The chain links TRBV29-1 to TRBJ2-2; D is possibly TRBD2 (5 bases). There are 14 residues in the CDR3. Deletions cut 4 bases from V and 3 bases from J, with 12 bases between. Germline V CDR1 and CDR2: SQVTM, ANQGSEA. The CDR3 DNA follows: TGCAGCGTTGCCCCTCAGGACTACACCGGGGAGCTGTTTTTT. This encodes CSVAPQDYTGELFF.

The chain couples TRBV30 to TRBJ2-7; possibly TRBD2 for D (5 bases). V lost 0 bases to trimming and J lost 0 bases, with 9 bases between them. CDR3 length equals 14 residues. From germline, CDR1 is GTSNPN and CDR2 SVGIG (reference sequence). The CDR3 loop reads CAWSVAAGSYEQYF. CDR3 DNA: TGTGCCTGGAGTGTAGCGGCGGGCTCCTACGAGCAGTACTTC. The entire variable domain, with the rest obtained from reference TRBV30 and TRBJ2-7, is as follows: SQTIHQWPATLVQPVGSPLSLECTVEGTSNPNLYWYRQAAGRGLQLLFYSVGIGQISSEVPQNLSASRPQDRQFILSSKKLLLSDSGFYLCAWSVAAGSYEQYFGPGTRLTVT.

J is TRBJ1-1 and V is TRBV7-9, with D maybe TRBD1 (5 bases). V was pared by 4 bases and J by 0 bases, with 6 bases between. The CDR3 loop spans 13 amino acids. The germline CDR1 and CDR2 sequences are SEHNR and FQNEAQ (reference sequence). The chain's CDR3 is CASSSTVNTEAFF. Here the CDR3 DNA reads TGTGCCAGCAGCTCGACAGTGAACACTGAAGCTTTCTTT.

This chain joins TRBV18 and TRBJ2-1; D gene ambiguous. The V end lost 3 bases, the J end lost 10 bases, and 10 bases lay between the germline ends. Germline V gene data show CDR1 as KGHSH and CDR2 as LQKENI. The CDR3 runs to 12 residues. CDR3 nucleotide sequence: TGTGCCAGCTCACCCCTACAAGGGGAGCAGTTCTTC. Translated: CASSPLQGEQFF.

This CDR3 is CASSLVRDTEAFF. CDR3 nucleotide sequence: TGTGCCAGCAGCTTAGTCAGGGACACTGAAGCTTTCTTT. The V gene is TRBV11-2, the J gene TRBJ1-1; the D gene is possibly TRBD1 (5 bases). Germline CDR1 SGHAT, CDR2 FQNNGV. The length of the CDR3 is 13 residues. V was clipped by 1 base and J by 3 bases, with 6 bases between them.

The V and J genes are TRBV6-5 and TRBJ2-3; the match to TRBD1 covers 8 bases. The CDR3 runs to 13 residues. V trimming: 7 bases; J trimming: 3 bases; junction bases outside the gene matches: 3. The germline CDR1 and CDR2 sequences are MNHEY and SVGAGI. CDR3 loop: CASTDRATDTQYF. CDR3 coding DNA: TGTGCCAGCACGGACAGGGCAACAGATACGCAGTATTTT.